What follows are 24 T cell receptor beta chains derived from one specimen sequenced in a study of STAT5B mutations in CD4+ large granular lymphocyte leukemia. The assay was immunoSEQ multiplex PCR, and TCRdb's table has in-frame clones only and misses some. Found here are some 41,000 clones, roughly 84% of them singletons; the top ten hold approximately 0.35%. Sequencing was carried out using CD4+ T cells from blood buffy coats. The receptors come from a human donor in good health.

The gene calls are TRBV29-1 and TRBJ1-1, with TRBD1 matching 7 bases. From germline, CDR1 is SQVTM and CDR2 ANQGSEA. The CDR3 spans 13 residues. The V and J ends lost 3 bases and 1 base, in that order; junction bases with no gene match: 2. The CDR3 bases are TGCAGCGTTGAGGGACAGCAGAACACTGAAGCTTTCTTT. It is translated as CSVEGQQNTEAFF.

This sequence joins TRBV6-5 and TRBJ1-2, with 10 bases lining up with TRBD1. Germline CDR1 reads MNHEY; CDR2 reads SVGAGI. V was clipped by 5 bases and J by 5 bases; unmatched bases: 5. The CDR3 spans 14 residues. The CDR3 region is CASSRDRGLYGYTF. In DNA form, the CDR3 reads TGTGCCAGCAGTCGGGACAGGGGTCTGTATGGCTACACCTTC.

The gene calls are TRBV6-6 and TRBJ1-4, with D tentatively TRBD1 (6 bases). The germline V and J ends were trimmed by 2 bases and 7 bases, with 14 bases remaining between them. Germline loops: CDR1 MNHNY, CDR2 SVGAGI (reference sequence). There are 15 residues in the CDR3. CDR3 coding DNA: TGTGCCAGCAGTTACCGGGTCAGGGGTGGTGAAAAACTGTTTTTT. Amino acid sequence: CASSYRVRGGEKLFF.

The rearrangement joins TRBV6-1 to TRBJ1-1, with D perhaps TRBD1 (5 bases). V was pared by 5 bases and J by 0 bases, with 13 bases between. Germline V gene data show CDR1 as MNHNS and CDR2 as SASEGT. The CDR3 spans 15 residues. The CDR3 loop is CASSTTGGMNTEAFF. DNA for the CDR3: TGTGCCAGCAGTACAACAGGAGGGATGAACACTGAAGCTTTCTTT.

The rearrangement uses TRBV7-8 and TRBJ1-2; D is unresolved. Trimming took off 2 bases at V and 1 base at J, with 11 bases between the two ends. This CDR3 has 15 amino acids. Germline assignment: CDR1 SGHVS and CDR2 FQNEAQ. The CDR3 nucleotides read TGTGCCAGCAGCTTAAGGGCGACGGTTAACTATGGCTACACCTTC. It translates to CASSLRATVNYGYTF.

This clone was found once. This chain connects TRBV7-9 to TRBJ1-5; D remains unclear. The germline gives CDR1 SEHNR, CDR2 FQNEAQ (reference sequence). The CDR3 covers 15 residues. Trimming shortened V by 9 bases and J by 6 bases, and 21 bases separated the two germline ends. The CDR3: CARYYKVPLGQPQHF. Here the CDR3 DNA reads TGTGCCAGGTATTACAAGGTACCGTTGGGTCAGCCCCAGCATTTT.

This chain uses TRBV10-3 with TRBJ2-1; 11 bases line up with TRBD1. Losses at the gene ends were 6 bases for V and 0 bases for J; bases not matched to a gene: 4. CDR3 length equals 16 residues. Germline V gene data show CDR1 as ENHRY and CDR2 as SYGVKD. The DNA of the CDR3 is TGTGCCATCAGGGCCGGGACAGGGGGCTCCTACAATGAGCAGTTCTTC. Translated: CAIRAGTGGSYNEQFF.

The chain is built from TRBV2 and TRBJ2-7, with TRBD2 identical over 7 bases. J lost 4 bases, V lost 4 bases, and 10 bases had no gene match. The germline V gene encodes CDR1 SNHLY and CDR2 FYNNEI. CDR3 length: 15 residues. The CDR3 DNA reads as TGTGCCAGCAGTGGGGCTATCGGGGGGACTTACGAGCAGTACTTC. Its translation: CASSGAIGGTYEQYF.

This chain joins TRBV19 and TRBJ1-1, with D perhaps matching TRBD1 (5 bases). The CDR3 has 15 residues. Germline lookup yields CDR1 LNHDA and CDR2 SQIVND (reference sequence). Trimming cost V 4 bases and J 1 base, with 13 bases left between them. CDR3 nucleotides: TGTGCCAGTAGTAAAGAAAGGGGTGGGAACACTGAAGCTTTCTTT. This codes for CASSKERGGNTEAFF.

The genes are TRBV18 and TRBJ2-3; a possible D gene is TRBD1 (5 bases). In germline, CDR1 is KGHSH, CDR2 LQKENI. Trimming left V 3 bases short and J 1 base short, with 8 bases between. The CDR3 totals 14 residues. The CDR3 DNA reads TGTGCCAGCTCACCGATGACAGGCACAGATACGCAGTATTTT. Protein product: CASSPMTGTDTQYF.

V and J are TRBV18 and TRBJ2-1; no reliable D call. Germline CDR1 is KGHSH and CDR2 is LQKENI. Trimming shortened V by 7 bases and J by 7 bases, and 14 bases separated the two germline ends. The CDR3 sequence is 13 residues long. CDR3 DNA: TGTGCCAGCTTACTGGCAGGTGGAAATGAGCAGTTCTTC. Residues: CASLLAGGNEQFF.

The genes are TRBV5-8 and TRBJ2-3; D remains ambiguous. This CDR3 has 14 residues. V was cut by 1 base and J by 1 base, with 7 bases left in between. CDR1 is SGHTS and CDR2 is YDEGEE in the germline V gene. The CDR3 sequence: CASSLRVGTDTQYF. In DNA, the CDR3 is TGTGCCAGCAGCTTGCGGGTGGGCACAGATACGCAGTATTTT.

The gene calls are TRBV19 and TRBJ1-4; perhaps TRBD1 as D (6 bases). The germline CDR1 and CDR2 sequences are LNHDA and SQIVND (reference sequence). Trimming cost V 5 bases and J 7 bases, with 20 bases left between them. CDR3 length equals 16 residues. The CDR3 protein is CASSSSLQGRGEKLFF. In DNA form, the CDR3 reads TGTGCCAGTAGTTCCTCCCTACAGGGACGGGGTGAAAAACTGTTTTTT.

The CDR3 reads CAWRGGGELFF. Written as DNA, the CDR3 is TGTGCCTGGAGGGGTGGCGGGGAGCTGTTTTTT. The chain links TRBV30 to TRBJ2-2; no firm D call. The CDR3 extends over 11 amino acids. Trimming stripped 3 bases from V and 7 bases from J, with 6 bases between. Germline CDR1 is GTSNPN and CDR2 is SVGIG (reference sequence).

This clone occurred once. The V call is TRBV11-1, the J call TRBJ2-7; no reliable D call. The germline V and J ends were trimmed by 5 bases and 4 bases, with 15 bases remaining between them. CDR1 is SGHAT and CDR2 is FQDESV in the germline V gene (reference sequence). This CDR3 spans 14 amino acids. The CDR3 protein is CASSQYLWRYEQYF. CDR3 in DNA: TGTGCCAGCAGCCAATACTTGTGGAGATACGAGCAGTACTTC.

The rearrangement joins TRBV15 to TRBJ1-1; D is undetermined. The germline V gene encodes CDR1 LNHNV and CDR2 YYDKDF (reference sequence). With 1 base removed from V and 4 bases from J, the gap between germline ends came to 7 bases. This CDR3 contains 13 residues. CDR3: CATSRVEGTEAFF. The CDR3 DNA sequence: TGTGCCACCAGCAGAGTAGAGGGCACTGAAGCTTTCTTT.

The chain links TRBV27 to TRBJ2-1; TRBD2 is a possible D gene (5 bases). This CDR3 is 18 amino acids long. The germline gives CDR1 MNHEY, CDR2 SMNVEV (reference sequence). The V and J ends lost 5 bases and 4 bases respectively, with 24 bases between them. CDR3 sequence reads: CASSPRRSLDTLYNEQFF. The CDR3 DNA is TGTGCCAGCAGTCCCCGGAGGAGCCTCGATACCTTATACAATGAGCAGTTCTTC.

This clone was counted a single time. This chain uses TRBV13 with TRBJ1-4, with TRBD1 as a possible D gene (6 bases). V lost 4 bases and J 5 bases, leaving 17 bases between the germline ends. The CDR3 is 16 amino acids. Germline CDR1 PRHDT, CDR2 FYEKMQ (reference sequence). CDR3 amino acids: CASSSLPGQGNEKLFF. Here the CDR3 DNA reads TGTGCCAGCAGCTCGCTTCCGGGACAAGGAAATGAAAAACTGTTTTTT.

This chain connects TRBV6-1 to TRBJ2-7; D gene unclear. Germline CDR1 and CDR2: MNHNS and SASEGT. Trimming took 1 base from V and 7 from J, leaving 8 bases between them. The CDR3 loop spans 12 amino acids. CDR3 loop: CASSEGQYEQYF. The CDR3 DNA reads as TGTGCCAGCAGTGAAGGACAATATGAGCAGTACTTC.

This clone showed up just once. CDR3 amino acids: CATTFKGAKEKLFF. CDR3 in DNA: TGTGCCACCACTTTTAAGGGGGCAAAGGAAAAACTGTTTTTT. This chain uses TRBV7-9 with TRBJ1-4; 7 nucleotides match TRBD1. With V trimmed by 10 bases and J by 8 bases, 13 bases remained unmatched. CDR1 is SEHNR, CDR2 FQNEAQ, per germline (reference sequence). This CDR3 region has 14 residues.

This chain links TRBV10-3 with TRBJ2-2; 7 nucleotides agree with TRBD1. With 8 bases clipped from V and 4 bases from J, the junction kept 7 bases outside the gene matches. Germline V gene sequence: CDR1 ENHRY, CDR2 SYGVKD. CDR3 length equals 14 residues. The CDR3 sequence is CAIGIQGITGELFF. The CDR3 nucleotides read TGTGCCATCGGAATACAGGGGATCACCGGGGAGCTGTTTTTT.

This chain uses TRBV5-1 with TRBJ2-7; D is unclear. CDR1 is SGHRS and CDR2 is YFSETQ in the germline V gene. The CDR3 totals 12 residues. Deletions cut 1 base from V and 3 bases from J, with 5 bases between. The CDR3 DNA is TGCGCCAGCAGCTTGTTGGACTACGAGCAGTACTTC. Translation: CASSLLDYEQYF.

The chain employs TRBV5-1 and TRBJ2-7, with TRBD2 matching over 8 bases. The length of the CDR3 is 16 residues. CDR1 is SGHRS, CDR2 YFSETQ, per germline. Germline trimming cut 1 base from V and 1 base from J; bases unmatched to any gene: 7. CDR3: CASSLYELAESYEQYF. CDR3 DNA: TGCGCCAGCAGCTTGTATGAACTAGCGGAATCCTACGAGCAGTACTTC.

This clone was counted once. The V and J genes are TRBV5-1 and TRBJ1-5; the D gene is possibly TRBD1 (5 bases). Germline CDR1 SGHRS, CDR2 YFSETQ. The CDR3 length is 15 residues. Trimming pared 4 bases from V and 2 bases from J, leaving 13 bases between. In DNA form, the CDR3 reads TGCGCCAGCAGCCCCCTTGGAGGGGGCAATCAGCCCCAGCATTTT. This sequence encodes CASSPLGGGNQPQHF.